Listed below are T cell receptor beta chains from one sample, sequenced in a study of CD8 T cells in ankylosing spondylitis. TCRdb analysed the 5' RACE reads with MiXCR anew, one entry per CDR3 protein. The sample has about 24,000 distinct CDR3 sequences, about an eighth seen once. The sequenced sample consisted of blood. These TCRs come from a male donor with ankylosing spondylitis or in good health (not recorded which). Each CDR3 is given with its conserved first and last residue. A D gene is named only where the DNA matches it firmly. Size is omitted from some rows. Given values are once, few, many or a class for expanded clones.

>few|TRBV20-1|TRBJ2-7|TRBD2|16
TGCAGTGCTAGAGGTCGACTTCTTACTAGCGGTTACGAGCAGTACTTC
CSARGRLLTSGYEQYF
>few|TRBV12-3/TRBV12-4|TRBJ2-3|TRBD1|15
TGTGCCAGCAGGGACGACAGGGTCAGGACAGATACGCAGTATTTT
CASRDDRVRTDTQYF
>many|TRBV5-1|TRBJ2-5|.|12
TGCGCCAGCAGACAGGGTAGGGAGACCCAGTACTTC
CASRQGRETQYF
>.|TRBV29-1|TRBJ2-5|TRBD1|13
TGCAGCGTGGACAGGGATTTTGGAGAGACCCAGTACTTC
CSVDRDFGETQYF
>many|TRBV5-1|TRBJ2-1|.|15
TGCGCCAGCAGCTTACCGGGACTCCCTAACAATGAGCAGTTCTTC
CASSLPGLPNNEQFF
>many|TRBV5-1|TRBJ2-2|.|13
TGCGCCAGCAGCCCCCGGACTGACGGGGAGCTGTTTTTT
CASSPRTDGELFF
>few|TRBV20-1|TRBJ1-4|.|13
TGCAGTGCTAGAAAGGGGGGGGGTGAAAAACTGTTTTTT
CSARKGGGEKLFF
>few|TRBV6-5|TRBJ1-1|.|11
TGTGCCAGCAGTTACCGCAGGTTTACCTTCTTT
CASSYRRFTFF
>few|TRBV20-1|TRBJ1-4|.|14
TGCAGTGCGGAACCTGCCCAGGGTCATGAAAAACTGTTTTTT
CSAEPAQGHEKLFF
>many|TRBV14|TRBJ2-1|TRBD2|16
TGTGCCAGCAGCCGTTTACCGGGACTAGCGGGAATTAAGCAGTTCTTC
CASSRLPGLAGIKQFF
>few|TRBV29-1|TRBJ2-1|.|11
TGCAGCGTTGAGGGGACCGTTGAGCAGTTCTTC
CSVEGTVEQFF
>few|TRBV9|TRBJ1-5|.|14
TGTGCCAGCAGCGAGGCTGGTAGCAATCAGCCCCAGCATTTT
CASSEAGSNQPQHF
>many|TRBV5-1|TRBJ2-3|TRBD2|16
TGCGCCAGCAGCTTGGCTTCTAGCGGGGAAGCAGATACGCAGTATTTT
CASSLASSGEADTQYF
>.|TRBV5-1|TRBJ2-1|.|15
TGCGCCAGCAGCTTGGCAGCAAATTCCTACAATGAGCAGTTCTTC
CASSLAANSYNEQFF
>few|TRBV5-1|TRBJ2-2|.|15
TGCGCCAGCAGCTTGTCAGGGGTCCGGACCGGGGAGCTGTTTTTT
CASSLSGVRTGELFF
>few|TRBV30|TRBJ2-2|TRBD1|15
TGTGCCTGGAGCGAAACGACAGGGGGCACCGGGGAGCTGTTTTTT
CAWSETTGGTGELFF
>.|TRBV2|TRBJ1-1|.|16
TGTGCCAGCAGTGAAAGGACAGCTAAAATGAACACTGAAGCTTTCTTT
CASSERTAKMNTEAFF
>many|TRBV20-1|TRBJ2-3|TRBD2|16
TGCAGTGCTAGATTCCTTGACGGGGGGGCAACAGATACGCAGTATTTT
CSARFLDGGATDTQYF
>few|TRBV27|TRBJ2-3|.|16
TGTGCCAGCAGTTTCTTCCTAGGGGGTGGCCCAGATACGCAGTATTTT
CASSFFLGGGPDTQYF
>many|TRBV28|TRBJ2-7|TRBD2|14
TGTGCCAGCAGCCCAGCGGGAGGGCCGAAGGAGCAGTACTTC
CASSPAGGPKEQYF
>many|TRBV11-2|TRBJ1-1|TRBD1|14
TGTGCCAGCAGCACAGGGGGGCGTGATACTGAAGCTTTCTTT
CASSTGGRDTEAFF
>few|TRBV28|TRBJ2-4|.|13
TGTGCCAGCAGCGGGGGAGCCAAAAACATTCAGTACTTC
CASSGGAKNIQYF
>few|TRBV29-1|TRBJ2-3|.|13
TGCAGCGTTGATGGGCGGCCTGGGGATACGCAGTATTTT
CSVDGRPGDTQYF
>many|TRBV7-3|TRBJ1-1|.|13
TGTGCCAGCAGCTTAACAGGGGCCTCTGAAGCTTTCTTT
CASSLTGASEAFF
>.|TRBV28|TRBJ1-6|.|13
TGTGCCAGCAGCCAACTAGTGGTGGCTCCCCTCCACTTT
CASSQLVVAPLHF
>.|TRBV7-2|TRBJ1-1|.|15
TGTGCCAGCAGCTTGTTTAAAGGGAAGAACACTGAAGCTTTCTTT
CASSLFKGKNTEAFF
>many|TRBV28|TRBJ2-1|TRBD2|12
TGTGCCAGCGGGCTAGCGGTGAATGAGCAGTTCTTC
CASGLAVNEQFF
>.|TRBV5-5|TRBJ2-3|.|15
TGTGCCAGCAGCTTGAGGCCAGCTAGCACAGATACGCAGTATTTT
CASSLRPASTDTQYF
>.|TRBV2|TRBJ2-3|.|14
TGTGCCAGCAGTCGCCGCCGGGACACAGATACGCAGTATTTT
CASSRRRDTDTQYF
>many|TRBV29-1|TRBJ2-3|.|13
TGCAGCGTCCGGGACTTTGGCACAGATACGCAGTATTTT
CSVRDFGTDTQYF
>many|TRBV20-1|TRBJ2-3|TRBD2|13
TGCAGTGCTTGGAAAGGGAGGGCAGATACGCAGTATTTT
CSAWKGRADTQYF
>.|TRBV29-1|TRBJ2-3|.|13
TGCAGCCTGACGTTCACAAGCACAGATACGCAGTATTTT
CSLTFTSTDTQYF
>many|TRBV28|TRBJ2-7|TRBD1|14
TGTGCCAGCAGTTTGCACGGGGACAGGTACGAGCAGTACTTC
CASSLHGDRYEQYF
>many|TRBV12-3/TRBV12-4|TRBJ2-1|TRBD2|19
TGTGCCAGCAGTTTTATCTTGTCTAGCGGGGTGGGCGGATCCAATGAGCAGTTCTTC
CASSFILSSGVGGSNEQFF
>.|TRBV15|TRBJ2-7|.|14
TGTGCCACCAGCAGGACCGGACTGGCAGACGAGCAGTACTTC
CATSRTGLADEQYF
>.|TRBV4-1|TRBJ2-3|.|15
TGCGCCAGCAGCCAAGCTATCGGGAGCACAGATACGCAGTATTTT
CASSQAIGSTDTQYF
>.|TRBV6-2/TRBV6-3|TRBJ2-7|.|17
TGTGCCAGCAGTTACATGGTCTTTCGGACTACGGGCTACGAGCAGTACTTC
CASSYMVFRTTGYEQYF
>.|TRBV10-2|TRBJ1-2|.|13
TGCGCCAGCAGTGAGTCGTCTAACTATGGCTACACCTTC
CASSESSNYGYTF
>many|TRBV28|TRBJ2-5|TRBD2|15
TGTGCCAGCAGATCTAGCGGTTTTACGGGGGAGACCCAGTACTTC
CASRSSGFTGETQYF
>many|TRBV5-1|TRBJ2-3|.|18
TGCGCCAGCAGCTCCGATTCGTGGGCGACCGGGTTCCCAGATACGCAGTATTTT
CASSSDSWATGFPDTQYF
>many|TRBV4-3|TRBJ2-2|.|15
TGCGCCAGCAGCCCGGGACTCCGAAACACCGGGGAGCTGTTTTTT
CASSPGLRNTGELFF
>few|TRBV4-3|TRBJ2-6|.|15
TGCGCCAGCAGCCAGGGAAACTCTGGGGCCAACGTCCTGACTTTC
CASSQGNSGANVLTF
>many|TRBV25-1|TRBJ2-7|TRBD1|15
TGTGCCAGCAGTGAAGACAGGGGATGGGCCTACGAGCAGTACTTC
CASSEDRGWAYEQYF
>.|TRBV11-2|TRBJ2-7|.|14
TGTGCCAGCACCCCGGCAGGGGAAATCTACGAGCAGTACTTC
CASTPAGEIYEQYF
>.|TRBV12-3/TRBV12-4|TRBJ2-1|TRBD2|15
TGTGCCAGCAGCCCGAGCGGGAGGGCCTTGGGTGAGCAGTTCTTC
CASSPSGRALGEQFF
>few|TRBV20-1|TRBJ2-3|.|15
TGCAGTGCTAGAAGGAGGGGAAGACAGGTTGGTACGCAGTATTTT
CSARRRGRQVGTQYF
>many|TRBV6-2/TRBV6-3|TRBJ2-1|.|11
TGTGCCAGCAATAATGGCAATGAGCAGTTCTTC
CASNNGNEQFF
>.|TRBV11-3|TRBJ2-1|.|14
TGTGCCAGCAGCTTAGGACAGGTTAGCAATGAGCAGTTCTTC
CASSLGQVSNEQFF
>few|TRBV29-1|TRBJ1-1|.|11
TGCAGCGTTGGTGGATTTACTGAAGCTTTCTTT
CSVGGFTEAFF
>.|TRBV20-1|TRBJ1-1|.|15
TGCAGTGTCACACTCGGGAACAGGAAGAACACTGAAGCTTTCTTT
CSVTLGNRKNTEAFF
>many|TRBV20-1|TRBJ2-1|.|15
TGCAGTGCTGGGACTCAACTTCCGCCCTACAATGAGCAGTTCTTC
CSAGTQLPPYNEQFF
>.|TRBV11-2|TRBJ2-6|.|17
TGTGCCAGCAGCTTAATGTATGAAAGCTCTGGGGCCAACGTCCTGACTTTC
CASSLMYESSGANVLTF
>many|TRBV4-3|TRBJ2-1|.|15
TGCGCCAGCAGCCAAGAGGGCAGGGGGGTCAATGAGCAGTTCTTC
CASSQEGRGVNEQFF
>.|TRBV4-2|TRBJ2-7|.|15
TGTGCCAGCAGCCCCAGGGTGGGACGGACCTACGAGCAGTACTTC
CASSPRVGRTYEQYF